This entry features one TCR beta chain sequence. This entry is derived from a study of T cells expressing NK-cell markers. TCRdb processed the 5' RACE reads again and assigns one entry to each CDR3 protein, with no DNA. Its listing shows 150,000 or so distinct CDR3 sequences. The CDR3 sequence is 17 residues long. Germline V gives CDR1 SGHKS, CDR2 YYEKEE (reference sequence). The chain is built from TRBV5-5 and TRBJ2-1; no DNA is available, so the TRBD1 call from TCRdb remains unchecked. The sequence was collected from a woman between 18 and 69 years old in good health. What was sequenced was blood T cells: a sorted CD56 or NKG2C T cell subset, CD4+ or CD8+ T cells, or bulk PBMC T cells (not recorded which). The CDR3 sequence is CASSSEPKQGGYNEQFF.